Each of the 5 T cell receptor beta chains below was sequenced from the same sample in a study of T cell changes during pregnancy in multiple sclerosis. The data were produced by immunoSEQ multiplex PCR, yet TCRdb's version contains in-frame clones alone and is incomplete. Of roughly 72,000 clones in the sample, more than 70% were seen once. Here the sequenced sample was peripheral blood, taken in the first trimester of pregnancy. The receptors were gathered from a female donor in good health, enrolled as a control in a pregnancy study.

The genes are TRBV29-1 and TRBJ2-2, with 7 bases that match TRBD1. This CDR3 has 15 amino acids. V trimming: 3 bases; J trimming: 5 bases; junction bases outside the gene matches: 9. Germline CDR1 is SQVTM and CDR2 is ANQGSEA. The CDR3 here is CSVERRGQETGELFF. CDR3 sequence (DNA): TGCAGCGTTGAGAGAAGGGGGCAGGAGACCGGGGAGCTGTTTTTT.

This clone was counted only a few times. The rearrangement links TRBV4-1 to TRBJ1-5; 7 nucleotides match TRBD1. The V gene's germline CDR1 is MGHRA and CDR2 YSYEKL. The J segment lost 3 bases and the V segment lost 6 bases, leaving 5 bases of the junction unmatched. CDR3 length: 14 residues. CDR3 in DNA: TGCGCCAGCAGTCTCGGACAGGTCAATCAGCCCCAGCATTTT. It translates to CASSLGQVNQPQHF.

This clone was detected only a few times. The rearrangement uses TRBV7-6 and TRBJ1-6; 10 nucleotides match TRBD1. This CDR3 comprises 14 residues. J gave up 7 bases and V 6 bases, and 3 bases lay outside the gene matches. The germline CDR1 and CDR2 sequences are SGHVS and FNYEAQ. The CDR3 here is CASRRQGANSPLHF. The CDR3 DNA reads TGTGCCAGCAGGAGACAGGGGGCCAATTCACCCCTCCACTTT.

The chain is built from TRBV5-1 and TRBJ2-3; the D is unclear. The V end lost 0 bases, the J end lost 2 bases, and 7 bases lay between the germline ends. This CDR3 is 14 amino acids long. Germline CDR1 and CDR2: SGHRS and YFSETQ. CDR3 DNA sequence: TGCGCCAGCAGCTTGGAGCCGCTCACAGATACGCAGTATTTT. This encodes CASSLEPLTDTQYF.

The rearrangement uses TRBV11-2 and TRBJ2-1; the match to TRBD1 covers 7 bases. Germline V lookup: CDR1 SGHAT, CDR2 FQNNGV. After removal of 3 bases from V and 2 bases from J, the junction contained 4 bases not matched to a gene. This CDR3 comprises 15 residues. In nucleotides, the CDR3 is TGTGCCAGCAGCTTGGGACAGAGCCCCTACAATGAGCAGTTCTTC. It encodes CASSLGQSPYNEQFF.